Each of the 11 T cell receptor beta chains below was sequenced from the same sample in a study of response to subunit inactivated influenza vaccine. One entry per CDR3 protein, called by TCRdb with MiXCR from the RT-PCR reads. The profile shows about 540,000 distinct CDR3 sequences, approximately 24% of them singletons. A further study also used this sample, focusing on T cells expressing NK-cell markers. This second report adds: 5'RACE template switching built TCR beta cDNA with unique molecular identifiers.

This sample comprised CD4+ T cells sorted from PBMCs, obtained 11 to 12 days after vaccination. Receptors were obtained from a man aged 50 to 59 who received an inactivated influenza vaccine.

This clonotype was observed at least ten times. The chain carries TRBV5-1 and TRBJ2-7; 13 nucleotides line up with TRBD2. CDR3 length: 17 residues. Unmatched junction bases numbered 12, after V lost 4 bases and J lost 5 bases. CDR1 is SGHRS and CDR2 is YFSETQ in the germline V gene. The CDR3 reads CASSIGLAGEVRNEQYF. CDR3 nucleotide sequence: TGCGCCAGCAGCATCGGACTAGCGGGAGAAGTTAGGAACGAGCAGTACTTC.

The chain couples TRBV20-1 to TRBJ2-7, with D unresolved. Germline CDR1 is DFQATT and CDR2 is SNEGSKA (reference sequence). The V end was cut by 0 bases, the J end by 3 bases, with 12 bases between. The CDR3 has 14 amino acids. The CDR3 DNA reads TGCAGTGCTAGAGATCTCCGGGCAGTCTACGAGCAGTACTTC. This gives the protein CSARDLRAVYEQYF.

This chain joins TRBV5-4 and TRBJ2-2; tentatively, D is TRBD1 (6 bases). Trimming removed 4 bases at V and 5 bases at J, with 21 bases between. The CDR3 runs to 17 residues. Germline lookup yields CDR1 SGHNT and CDR2 YYREEE (reference sequence). The CDR3: CASSKGGPGWATGELFF. The CDR3, as DNA: TGTGCCAGCAGCAAAGGGGGTCCGGGCTGGGCGACCGGGGAGCTGTTTTTT.

The rearrangement links TRBV5-4 to TRBJ1-2; tentatively, D is TRBD1 (6 bases). In germline, CDR1 is SGHNT, CDR2 YYREEE (reference sequence). This CDR3 spans 15 amino acids. Trimming took 4 bases from V and 5 from J, leaving 18 bases between them. The DNA of the CDR3 is TGTGCCAGCAGCACCCCTAAGGACAGCTTATATGGCTACACCTTC. Residues: CASSTPKDSLYGYTF.

The genes are TRBV5-1 and TRBJ2-3, with D perhaps matching TRBD2 (6 bases). Germline CDR1 is SGHRS and CDR2 is YFSETQ. CDR3 size: 14 residues. Trimming took off 6 bases at V and 1 base at J, with 12 bases between the two ends. The CDR3 sequence: CASNVWGGTDTQYF. CDR3 nucleotides: TGCGCCAGCAACGTGTGGGGGGGCACAGATACGCAGTATTTT.

This sequence joins TRBV6-2 or TRBV6-3 and TRBJ2-1; TRBD2 is a possible D gene (6 bases). Trimming took off 5 bases at V and 0 bases at J, with 14 bases between the two ends. The CDR3 covers 16 residues. The germline gives CDR1 MNHEY, CDR2 SVGEGT. The CDR3 DNA reads TGTGCCAGCAGTAGGGACTCCCTCAGCTCCTACAATGAGCAGTTCTTC. Translated, it gives CASSRDSLSSYNEQFF.

The chain combines TRBV5-1 with TRBJ2-2, with 7 bases that match TRBD1. This CDR3 contains 16 residues. Trimming at V came to 0 bases and at J to 2 bases, leaving 4 bases not matched to a gene. Germline values: CDR1 SGHRS, CDR2 YFSETQ. CDR3 bases: TGCGCCAGCAGCTTGGGGGACAGTATAAACACCGGGGAGCTGTTTTTT. Its translation: CASSLGDSINTGELFF.

This clonotype was observed a handful of times. CDR3 in DNA: TGTGCCATCAGTAACGGACAGGGGGCGGCAACCGGGGAGCTGTTTTTT. Amino acids: CAISNGQGAATGELFF. The chain combines TRBV10-3 with TRBJ2-2; 11 nucleotides align to TRBD1. V lost 5 bases and J lost 5; bases outside the gene matches: 7. Germline lookup yields CDR1 ENHRY and CDR2 SYGVKD. The CDR3 has 16 residues.

This clonotype showed up many times. The chain couples TRBV20-1 to TRBJ2-5; D unresolved. In germline, CDR1 is DFQATT, CDR2 SNEGSKA (reference sequence). CDR3 length: 12 amino acids. Deletions cut 4 bases from V and 5 bases from J, with 11 bases between. CDR3: CSATVIMETQYF. CDR3 nucleotides: TGCAGTGCTACGGTCATCATGGAGACCCAGTACTTC.

This clonotype has just a few counts. The rearrangement links TRBV20-1 to TRBJ1-5, with 7 bases aligning to TRBD1. The CDR3 is 14 amino acids. Germline V CDR1 and CDR2: DFQATT, SNEGSKA (reference sequence). Unmatched junction bases numbered 5, after V lost 0 bases and J lost 6 bases. CDR3 protein: CSARETGFGQPQHF. CDR3 in DNA: TGCAGTGCTAGAGAGACAGGGTTCGGTCAGCCCCAGCATTTT.

This clonotype has a count of ten or more. The J gene is TRBJ2-1, the V gene TRBV7-9; 12 nucleotides align to TRBD2. Trimming removed 5 bases from V and 16 bases from J; junction bases left unmatched: 15. The germline CDR1 and CDR2 sequences are SEHNR and FQNEAQ (reference sequence). CDR3 length: 15 amino acids. The CDR3 protein is CASSPPGLAGLQGFF. The DNA of the CDR3 is TGTGCCAGCAGCCCACCGGGACTAGCGGGCCTTCAGGGTTTCTTC.